This TCR beta chain was obtained from a study of radiotherapy plus CTLA-4 blockade in lung cancer. On the study more broadly: With 31% of patients having disease control, objective responses were seen in 15% to 20%.

Germline CDR1 is SGDLS and CDR2 is YYNGEE. V dropped 0 bases and J dropped 1; count of bases not matched to a gene: 4. The CDR3 runs to 15 residues. Profiled with immunoSEQ multiplex PCR; TCRdb holds only in-frame clones, not every one. The sample includes around 40,000 clones, 85% of them seen just once. V and J are TRBV9 and TRBJ2-7, with TRBD1 identical over 7 bases. This sample comprised peripheral blood, obtained from a patient treated with radiotherapy plus ipilimumab. The receptor was derived from a human donor with non-small cell lung cancer who had stable disease on radiotherapy plus ipilimumab. CDR3 protein: CASSVGPGGSYEQYF. CDR3 sequence (DNA): TGTGCCAGCAGCGTAGGCCCAGGGGGTTCCTACGAGCAGTACTTC. The full variable domain, with the rest looked up from reference TRBV9 and TRBJ2-7, is DSGVTQTPKHLITATGQRVTLRCSPRSGDLSVYWYQQSLDQGLQFLIQYYNGEERAKGNILERFSAQQFPDLHSELNLSSLELGDSALYFCASSVGPGGSYEQYFGPGTRLTVT.